This T cell receptor (beta chain) is from a study of blood T cell repertoires in COVID-19. Trimming cost V 4 bases and J 4 bases; bases outside gene matches: 3. CDR1 is MDHEN and CDR2 is SYDVKM in the germline V gene. The CDR3 length is 13 residues. In the original analysis: Quantification of nucleated cells was approximated via reference gene primer amplification. Repertoires were generated with immunoSEQ multiplex PCR, while TCRdb's copy carries only in-frame clones and drops some. The V and J calls and clone size come from that table; D and trimming were worked out from the DNA. The data hold approximately 200,000 clones, with 65% to 85% observed a single time.

The rearrangement links TRBV28 to TRBJ2-7, with 8 bases matching TRBD2. Sequencing used peripheral blood. This receptor was identified in an elderly woman with acute or convalescent COVID-19. The CDR3 loop reads CASSYGRGYEQYF. Written as DNA, the CDR3 is TGTGCCAGCAGTTACGGGAGGGGTTACGAGCAGTACTTC.